The TCR beta chain described here comes from a study of control samples from healthy donors and cancer patients. Measured with immunoSEQ multiplex PCR; TCRdb has only the in-frame clones, and not every one. The sample lists about 54,000 clones; around 95% were seen once. The germline CDR1 and CDR2 sequences are SGHDT and YYEEEE. Between the trimmed V and J ends, which lost 6 bases and 7 bases, there was a span of 22 bases. The CDR3 is 16 residues long. The clonotype originates from a woman in her 30s in good health. Specimen: blood. The chain recombines TRBV5-6 with TRBJ1-4; D is undetermined. The chain's CDR3 is CASTTGPSDLGEKLFF. The CDR3 nucleotides are TGTGCCAGCACCACCGGGCCCAGTGATTTGGGTGAAAAACTGTTTTTT.